This is a list of T cell receptor beta chains from one sample in a study of blood T cell repertoires in COVID-19. Using immunoSEQ multiplex PCR, the repertoire was profiled, and TCRdb retains in-frame clones only, with some absent. This sample yields 170,000 or so clones, of which around 87% are seen a single time; about 1% belongs to the top ten. Sequenced material: peripheral blood. The receptors were sampled from a woman between 18 and 30 years old who had recovered from COVID-19. Each CDR3 is given with its conserved first and last residue. A D gene is named only where the DNA matches it firmly. Rows give clone size only sometimes, using once, few, many, or a class for an expanded clone.

TRBD1 TRBJ1-2 TRBV5-4 few TGTGCCAGCAGCTTGCAGGGGGAGCGCTATGGCTACACCTTC CASSLQGERYGYTF
- TRBJ1-1 TRBV19 - TGTGCCAGTAGGAATCCCAATTGGGACATACATTGGGCTGAAGCTTTCTTT CASRNPNWDIHWAEAFF
- TRBJ2-2 TRBV19 - TGTGCCAGTAGTATGATGGGTCGTTGGGGAGCCACCGGGGAGCTGTTTTTT CASSMMGRWGATGELFF
- TRBJ1-4 TRBV4-3 - TGCGCCAGCAGCCAAGATTTCGGAGACAGCTCCTTTAAGAATGAAAAACTGTTTTTT CASSQDFGDSSFKNEKLFF
TRBD1 TRBJ1-5 TRBV2 - TGTGCCAGCAGTGCTCCCGAGACAGGGGAGTTTTATGGCAATCAGCCCCAGCATTTT CASSAPETGEFYGNQPQHF
TRBD2 TRBJ2-1 TRBV12-5 once TGTGCTAGTGGCCCGACTAGCGGGAGCCAAAGCGGTGAGCAGTTCTTC CASGPTSGSQSGEQFF
- TRBJ1-2 TRBV4-1 - TGCGCCAGCAGCCATACAGTTAACTATGGCTACACCTTC CASSHTVNYGYTF
TRBD1 TRBJ1-1 TRBV6-5 - TGTGCCAGCAGGACACGGGACAGGGAAAACACTGAAGCTTTCTTT CASRTRDRENTEAFF
- TRBJ2-1 TRBV2 - TGTGCCAGCAGGAAGGGACTTCTGGCCTACAATGAGCAGTTCTTC CASRKGLLAYNEQFF
TRBD1 TRBJ2-7 TRBV10-1 once TGCGCCAGCAGCGACAGGGTTCCCTTGTCCTACGAGCAGTACTTC CASSDRVPLSYEQYF
- TRBJ2-3 TRBV5-1 - TGCGCCAGCAGCCGCCGAAGTCGGCTAGCGCTTAGCACAGATACGCAGTATTTT CASSRRSRLALSTDTQYF
- TRBJ1-5 TRBV11-2 - TGTGCCAGCAAGGTCGGGGTAGGCAATCAGCCCCAGCATTTT CASKVGVGNQPQHF
TRBD2 TRBJ2-1 TRBV18 - TGTGCCAGCTCACCCCCGCGGGAGAGCTCCTACAATGAGCAGTTCTTC CASSPPRESSYNEQFF
- TRBJ1-2 TRBV16 - TGTGCCAGCGGACAAAGCACAGCCTATGGCTACACCTTC CASGQSTAYGYTF
TRBD1 TRBJ2-3 TRBV7-3 - TGTGCCAGCAGCAAAACAACGAACAGGGGTGCTAGCACAGATACGCAGTATTTT CASSKTTNRGASTDTQYF
TRBD1 TRBJ1-2 TRBV7-8 - TGTGCCAGCAGCGGAACAGGGGGCGCAGACTATGGCTACACCTTC CASSGTGGADYGYTF
- TRBJ1-5 TRBV19 - TGTGCCAGTAGCACTACAGGGAGAAGCAATCAGCCCCAGCATTTT CASSTTGRSNQPQHF
- TRBJ2-1 TRBV24-1 - TGTGCCACCAGTGATACTACTAGCCAGAGCTCCTACAATGAGCAGTTCTTC CATSDTTSQSSYNEQFF
TRBD2 TRBJ2-1 TRBV4-1 once TGCGCCAGCAGCCAGGGACTAGCGGGCCCATCCTACAATGAGCAGTTCTTC CASSQGLAGPSYNEQFF
- TRBJ1-3 TRBV4-3 - TGCGCCAGCAGCCAAGATCCTCCCGCCGGCGGAAGCTCTGGAAACACCATATATTTT CASSQDPPAGGSSGNTIYF
TRBD1 TRBJ2-1 TRBV5-4 - TGTGCCAGCAGCCTTCCGTCAGGACAGGATCGATACAATGAGCAGTTCTTC CASSLPSGQDRYNEQFF
TRBD1 TRBJ1-2 TRBV15 - TGTGCCACCAGCAGAGCGACAGGGGAGGGGAAGAATGGCTACACCTTC CATSRATGEGKNGYTF
TRBD2 TRBJ2-5 TRBV2 - TGTGCCAGCAGTGAAAGCCAGCGGGGGAAAGAGACCCAGTACTTC CASSESQRGKETQYF
- TRBJ1-1 TRBV19 - TGTGCCAGTAGTATGGTCGGGGGGAACACTGAAGCTTTCTTT CASSMVGGNTEAFF
- TRBJ1-1 TRBV5-6 - TGTGCCAGCAGCTTGGGTGTCGGGTGGGAGAAGACTGAAGCTTTCTTT CASSLGVGWEKTEAFF
TRBD2 TRBJ2-5 TRBV23-1 - TGCGCCAGCAGTCATAGCGGGAGGGATGGGGAGACCCAGTACTTC CASSHSGRDGETQYF
TRBD1 TRBJ1-4 TRBV9 - TGTGCCAGCAGCGTAGGGACAGGAGGAGGTGAAAAACTGTTTTTT CASSVGTGGGEKLFF
TRBD2 TRBJ2-5 TRBV5-1 - TGCGCCAGCAGCTTGGACGCGGGAGAGGAGACCCAGTACTTC CASSLDAGEETQYF
- TRBJ2-3 TRBV6-6 - TGTGCCAGCAGTTCCGGGACTCCCACAGATACGCAGTATTTT CASSSGTPTDTQYF
- TRBJ1-2 TRBV9 - TGTGCCAGCAGCCCTAGTAACTATGGCTACACCTTC CASSPSNYGYTF
- TRBJ2-1 TRBV19 - TGTGCCAGTAGTATCCTCACTAGTTTCTACAATGAGCAGTTCTTC CASSILTSFYNEQFF
- TRBJ2-3 TRBV14 - TGTGCCAGCTTTATTCTAGGCGGAGCTAGCACAGATACGCAGTATTTT CASFILGGASTDTQYF
- TRBJ1-2 TRBV5-1 - TGCGCCAGCAGCTTGGCAGGGTTGGGTGGCTACACCTTC CASSLAGLGGYTF
- TRBJ2-2 TRBV4-3 - TGCGCCAGCAGCCGGGTCTCCGGGATTAACACCGGGGAGCTGTTTTTT CASSRVSGINTGELFF
TRBD1 TRBJ2-7 TRBV18 once TGTGCCAGCTCACCTGGCCAGGGGGCCACCTACGAGCAGTACTTC CASSPGQGATYEQYF
- TRBJ1-5 TRBV4-1 - TGCGCCAGCAGCCAAGTGGCGGGGTATAGTCAGCCCCAGCATTTT CASSQVAGYSQPQHF
- TRBJ1-3 TRBV7-2 - TGTGCCAGCAGCTCCGGGACACCGGTTGGAAACACCATATATTTT CASSSGTPVGNTIYF
- TRBJ1-4 TRBV14 - TGTGCCAGCAGCCAAGATTATCCAGGGGCGGGTGAAAAACTGTTTTTT CASSQDYPGAGEKLFF
TRBD2 TRBJ2-7 TRBV27 - TGTGCCAGCAGTTTATCGCGGGGGGGGACCTACGAGCAGTACTTC CASSLSRGGTYEQYF
- TRBJ1-1 TRBV4-3 - TGCGCCAGCAGCCAAGGAACCCAAACCGGGGTAGAAGCTTTCTTT CASSQGTQTGVEAFF
- TRBJ2-1 TRBV3-1/TRBV3-2 few TGTGCCAGCAGCCAAGGACCGGGACTCCTCAATGAGCAGTTCTTC CASSQGPGLLNEQFF
TRBD2 TRBJ2-3 TRBV9 few TGTGCCAGCAGCGAGCGACTAGCGAGAGATACGCAGTATTTT CASSERLARDTQYF
TRBD1 TRBJ2-1 TRBV2 - TGTGCCAGCAGTGATCAGCCAGGGGGTCTGGATGAGCAGTTCTTC CASSDQPGGLDEQFF